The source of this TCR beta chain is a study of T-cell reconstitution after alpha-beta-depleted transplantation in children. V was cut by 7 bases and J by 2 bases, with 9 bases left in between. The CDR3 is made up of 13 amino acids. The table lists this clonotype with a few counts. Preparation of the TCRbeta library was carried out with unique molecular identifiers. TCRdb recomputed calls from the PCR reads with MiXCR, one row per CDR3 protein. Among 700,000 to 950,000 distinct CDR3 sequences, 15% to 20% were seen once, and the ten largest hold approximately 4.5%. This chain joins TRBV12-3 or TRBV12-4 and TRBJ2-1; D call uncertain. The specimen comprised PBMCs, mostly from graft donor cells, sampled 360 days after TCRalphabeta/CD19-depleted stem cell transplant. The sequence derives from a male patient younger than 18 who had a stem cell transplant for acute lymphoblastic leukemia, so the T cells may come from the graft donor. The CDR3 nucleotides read TGTGCCAGCACCCCTTACCCCTACAATGAGCAGTTCTTC. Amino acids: CASTPYPYNEQFF.